The next 4 T cell receptor beta chains were all read from a single sample in a study of cytomegalovirus exposure and HLA in healthy donors. Amplification used 60 Vbeta primers and 13 Jbeta primers. Generated by immunoSEQ multiplex PCR, the TCRdb table keeps only in-frame clones and is missing some. The data show some 150,000 clones, 65% to 80% seen once. Input material: PBMCs. Receptors originate from a woman between 35 and 50 years old in good health and CMV-seronegative.

The J gene is TRBJ2-5, the V gene TRBV28, with D maybe TRBD2 (7 bases). The germline gives CDR1 MDHEN, CDR2 SYDVKM. The CDR3 covers 13 residues. The V end was cut by 8 bases, the J end by 5 bases, with 15 bases between. DNA of the CDR3: TGTGCCAGCGGAACGGGGGGCCGGGAGACCCAGTACTTC. This encodes CASGTGGRETQYF.

The gene calls are TRBV19 and TRBJ1-3; D call uncertain. V gave up 3 bases and J gave up 4 bases, with 10 bases separating them. Looked up from germline, CDR1 is LNHDA and CDR2 is SQIVND (reference sequence). The CDR3 loop spans 14 amino acids. The CDR3 spells CASSMTHTGNTIYF. The CDR3 DNA reads as TGTGCCAGTAGTATGACTCACACGGGAAACACCATATATTTT.

This clone was seen once. The junction differs from germline at one of its ends, possibly a read error. V and J are TRBV7-9 and TRBJ1-1; weak D call: TRBD1 (6 bases). This CDR3 is built from 17 residues. Germline lookup yields CDR1 SEHNR and CDR2 FQNEAQ (reference sequence). The CDR3 DNA follows: TGTTCCAGCAGCTCGCAACTATGGACAGTAGGAAAAACTGAAGCTTTCTTT. It yields the protein CSSSSQLWTVGKTEAFF.

The gene calls are TRBV5-4 and TRBJ2-7; tentative D call: TRBD2 (7 bases). V lost 4 bases and J lost 0, with 17 bases in between. Germline V CDR1 and CDR2: SGHNT, YYREEE (reference sequence). This CDR3 is 16 amino acids long. For the CDR3, the DNA is TGTGCCAGCAGCCGTGACCAGCGGGACATCTCCTACGAGCAGTACTTC. It encodes CASSRDQRDISYEQYF.